This TCR beta chain was profiled in a study of early T cells in non-severe SARS-CoV-2 infection. Study information: The study sequenced bulk RNA from unsorted whole blood, with chains unpaired. Study-wide results and limits: VDJdb matching favored anti-spike CD8 responses, missing private and CD4 specificities.

This clonotype was observed a handful of times. Its target is not known. Individual cDNA molecules carried attached unique molecular identifiers. TCRdb re-analysed the 5' RACE reads in MiXCR, keeping a single row per CDR3 protein. Seen here are about 70,000 distinct CDR3 sequences, roughly 15% observed once, and the top ten hold 3% to 4.5%. From germline, CDR1 is SGHTA and CDR2 FQGNSA. Trimming removed 2 bases from V and 5 bases from J; junction bases left unmatched: 7. CDR3 length: 16 amino acids. The specimen was whole blood, collected at baseline. The TCR sequence derives from an adult who was a healthcare worker with PCR-confirmed SARS-CoV-2 infection or an uninfected control (not recorded which). V usage is TRBV7-2 and J usage is TRBJ1-1, with 11 bases lining up with TRBD1. The CDR3 bases are TGTGCCAGCAGCTTATCAGGGACAGGGGGGAGGACTGAAGCTTTCTTT. It yields the protein CASSLSGTGGRTEAFF. Complete variable domain (other parts from reference TRBV7-2 and TRBJ1-1): GAGVSQSPSNKVTEKGKDVELRCDPISGHTALYWYRQSLGQGLEFLIYFQGNSAPDKSGLPSDRFSAERTGGSVSTLTIQRTQQEDSAVYLCASSLSGTGGRTEAFFGQGTRLTVV.